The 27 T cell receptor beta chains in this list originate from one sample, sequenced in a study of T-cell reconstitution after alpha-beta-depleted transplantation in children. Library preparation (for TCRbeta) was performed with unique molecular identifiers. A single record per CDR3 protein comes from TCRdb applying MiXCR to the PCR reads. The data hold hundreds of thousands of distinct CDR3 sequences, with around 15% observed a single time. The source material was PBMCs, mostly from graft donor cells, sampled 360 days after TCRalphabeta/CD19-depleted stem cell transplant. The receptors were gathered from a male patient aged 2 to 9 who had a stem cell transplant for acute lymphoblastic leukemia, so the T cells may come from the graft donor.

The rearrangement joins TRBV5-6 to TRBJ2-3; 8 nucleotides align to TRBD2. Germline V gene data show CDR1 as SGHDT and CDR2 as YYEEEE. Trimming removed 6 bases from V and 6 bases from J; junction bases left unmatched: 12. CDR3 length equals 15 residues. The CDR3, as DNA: TGTGCCAGCATTCACCGGGGATCGGGAGGGGATACGCAGTATTTT. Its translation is CASIHRGSGGDTQYF. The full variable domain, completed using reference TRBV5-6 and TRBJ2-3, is DAGVTQSPTHLIKTRGQQVTLRCSPKSGHDTVSWYQQALGQGPQFIFQYYEEEERQRGNFPDRFSGHQFPNYSSELNVNALLLGDSALYLCASIHRGSGGDTQYFGPGTRLTVL.

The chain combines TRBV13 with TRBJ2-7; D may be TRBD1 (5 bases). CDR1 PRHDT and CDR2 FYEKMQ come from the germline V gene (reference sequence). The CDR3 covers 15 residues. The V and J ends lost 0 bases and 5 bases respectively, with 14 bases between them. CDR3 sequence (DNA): TGTGCCAGCAGCTTAGGCGGCGCAGGGTTTCACGAGCAGTACTTC. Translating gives CASSLGGAGFHEQYF.

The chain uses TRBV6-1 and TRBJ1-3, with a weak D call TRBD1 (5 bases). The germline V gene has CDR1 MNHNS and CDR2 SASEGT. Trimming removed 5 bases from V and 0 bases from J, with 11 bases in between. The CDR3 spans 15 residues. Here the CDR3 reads CASSRGDHSGNTIYF. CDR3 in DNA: TGTGCCAGCAGTCGAGGGGACCACTCTGGAAACACCATATATTTT.

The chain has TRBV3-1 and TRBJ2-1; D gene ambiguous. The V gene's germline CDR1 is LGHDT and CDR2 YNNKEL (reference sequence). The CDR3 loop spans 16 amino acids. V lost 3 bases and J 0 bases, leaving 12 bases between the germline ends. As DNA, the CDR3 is TGTGCCAGCAGCCAGGGAAGGGCTAGCTCCTACAATGAGCAGTTCTTC. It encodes CASSQGRASSYNEQFF.

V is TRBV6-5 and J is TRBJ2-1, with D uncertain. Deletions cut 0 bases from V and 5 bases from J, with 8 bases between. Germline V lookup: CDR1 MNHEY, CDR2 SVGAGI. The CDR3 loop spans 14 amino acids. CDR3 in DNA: TGTGCCAGCAGTTACTCGAACCGAAACAATGAGCAGTTCTTC. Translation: CASSYSNRNNEQFF.

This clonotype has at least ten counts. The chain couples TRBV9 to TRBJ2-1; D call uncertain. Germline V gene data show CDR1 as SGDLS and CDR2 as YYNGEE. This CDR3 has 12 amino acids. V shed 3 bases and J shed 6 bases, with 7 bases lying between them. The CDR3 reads CASSGQGNEQFF. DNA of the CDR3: TGTGCCAGCAGCGGACAAGGCAATGAGCAGTTCTTC.

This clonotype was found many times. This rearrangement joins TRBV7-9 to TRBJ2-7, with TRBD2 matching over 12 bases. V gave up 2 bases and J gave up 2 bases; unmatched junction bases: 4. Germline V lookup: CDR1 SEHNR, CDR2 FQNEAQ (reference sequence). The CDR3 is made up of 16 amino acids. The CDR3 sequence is CASSLSLAGGPYEQYF. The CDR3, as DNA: TGTGCCAGCAGCTTATCCCTAGCGGGAGGGCCCTACGAGCAGTACTTC.

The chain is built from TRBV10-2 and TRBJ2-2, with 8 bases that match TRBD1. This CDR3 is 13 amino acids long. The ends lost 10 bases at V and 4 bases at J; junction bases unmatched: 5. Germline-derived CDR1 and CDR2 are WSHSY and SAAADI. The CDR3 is CAIGTGATGELFF. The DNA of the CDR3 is TGCGCCATCGGGACAGGTGCCACCGGGGAGCTGTTTTTT.

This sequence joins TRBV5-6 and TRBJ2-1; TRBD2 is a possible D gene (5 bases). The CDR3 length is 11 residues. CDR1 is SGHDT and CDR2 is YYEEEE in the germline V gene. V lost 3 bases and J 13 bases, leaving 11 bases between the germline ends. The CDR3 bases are TGTGCCAGCAGCTCAATACTAGGACAGTTCTTC. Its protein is CASSSILGQFF.

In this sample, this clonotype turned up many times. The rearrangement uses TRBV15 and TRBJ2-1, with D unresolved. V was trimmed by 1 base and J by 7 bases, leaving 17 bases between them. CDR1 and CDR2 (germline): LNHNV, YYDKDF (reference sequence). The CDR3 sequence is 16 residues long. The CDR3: CATSRVPAGVRNEQFF. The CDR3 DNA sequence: TGTGCCACCAGCAGAGTCCCCGCAGGCGTACGGAATGAGCAGTTCTTC.

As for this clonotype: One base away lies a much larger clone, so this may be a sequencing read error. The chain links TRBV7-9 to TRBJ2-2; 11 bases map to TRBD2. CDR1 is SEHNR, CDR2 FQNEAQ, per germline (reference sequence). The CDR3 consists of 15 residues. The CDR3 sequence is CASSLGLADTWELFF. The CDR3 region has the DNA TGTGCCAGCAGCCTGGGACTAGCGGACACCTGGGAGCTGTTTTTT.

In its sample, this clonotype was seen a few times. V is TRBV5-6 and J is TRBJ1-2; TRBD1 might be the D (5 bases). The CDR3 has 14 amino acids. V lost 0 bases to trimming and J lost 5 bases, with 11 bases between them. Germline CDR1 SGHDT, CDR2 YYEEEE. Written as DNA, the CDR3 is TGTGCCAGCAGCTTGGATGGTGAGGGGTATGGCTACACCTTC. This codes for CASSLDGEGYGYTF.

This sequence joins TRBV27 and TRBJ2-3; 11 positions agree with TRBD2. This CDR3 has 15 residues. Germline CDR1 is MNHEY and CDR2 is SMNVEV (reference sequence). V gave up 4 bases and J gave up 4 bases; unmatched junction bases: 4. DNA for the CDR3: TGTGCCAGCAGTTCTATAGCGGGAGGGTCAGATACGCAGTATTTT. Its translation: CASSSIAGGSDTQYF.

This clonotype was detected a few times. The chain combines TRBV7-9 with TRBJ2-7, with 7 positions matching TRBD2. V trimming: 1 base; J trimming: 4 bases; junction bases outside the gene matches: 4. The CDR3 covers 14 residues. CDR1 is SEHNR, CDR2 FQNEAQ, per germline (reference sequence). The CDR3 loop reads CASSLGASGYEQYF. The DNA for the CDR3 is TGTGCCAGCAGCTTAGGGGCTAGCGGTTACGAGCAGTACTTC. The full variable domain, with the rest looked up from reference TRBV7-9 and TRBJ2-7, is DTGVSQNPRHKITKRGQNVTFRCDPISEHNRLYWYRQTLGQGPEFLTYFQNEAQLEKSRLLSDRFSAERPKGSFSTLEIQRTEQGDSAMYLCASSLGASGYEQYFGPGTRLTVT.

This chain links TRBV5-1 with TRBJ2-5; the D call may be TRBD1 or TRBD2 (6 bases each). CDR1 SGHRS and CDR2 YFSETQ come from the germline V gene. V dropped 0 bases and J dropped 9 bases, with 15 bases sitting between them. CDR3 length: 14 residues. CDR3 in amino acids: CASSLEEGGWSQYF. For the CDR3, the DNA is TGCGCCAGCAGCTTGGAAGAGGGGGGATGGTCCCAGTACTTC.

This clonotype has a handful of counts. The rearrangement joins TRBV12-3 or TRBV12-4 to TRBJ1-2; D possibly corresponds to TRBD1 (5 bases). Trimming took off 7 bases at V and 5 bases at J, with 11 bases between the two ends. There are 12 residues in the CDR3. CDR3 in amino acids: CASTLGGYGYTF. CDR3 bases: TGTGCCAGCACCCTGGGGGGGTATGGCTACACCTTC.

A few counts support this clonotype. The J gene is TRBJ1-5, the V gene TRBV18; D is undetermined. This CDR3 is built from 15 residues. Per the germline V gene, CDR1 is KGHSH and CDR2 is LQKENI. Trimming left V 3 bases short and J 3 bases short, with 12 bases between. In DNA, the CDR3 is TGTGCCAGCTCACCGACCCCGGGCTACAATCAGCCCCAGCATTTT. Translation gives CASSPTPGYNQPQHF.

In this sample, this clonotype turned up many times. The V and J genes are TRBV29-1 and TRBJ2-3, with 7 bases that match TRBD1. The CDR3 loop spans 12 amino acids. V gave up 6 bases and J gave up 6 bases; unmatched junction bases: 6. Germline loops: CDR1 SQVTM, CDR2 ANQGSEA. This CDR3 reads CSVTGAPDTQYF. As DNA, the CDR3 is TGCAGCGTCACAGGGGCACCGGATACGCAGTATTTT.

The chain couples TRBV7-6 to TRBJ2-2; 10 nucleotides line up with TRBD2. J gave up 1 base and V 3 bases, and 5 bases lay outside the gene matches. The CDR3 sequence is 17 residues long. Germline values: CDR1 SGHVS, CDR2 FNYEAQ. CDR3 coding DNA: TGTGCCAGCAGCTTTAGCGGGAGGTCGGGGAACACCGGGGAGCTGTTTTTT. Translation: CASSFSGRSGNTGELFF.

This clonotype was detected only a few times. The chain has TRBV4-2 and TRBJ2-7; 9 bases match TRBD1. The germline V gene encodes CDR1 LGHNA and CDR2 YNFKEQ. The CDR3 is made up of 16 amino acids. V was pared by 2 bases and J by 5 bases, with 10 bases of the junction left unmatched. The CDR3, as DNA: TGTGCCAGCAGCCAATGGCGCCGGGACAGGGTGGACGAGCAGTACTTC. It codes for CASSQWRRDRVDEQYF.

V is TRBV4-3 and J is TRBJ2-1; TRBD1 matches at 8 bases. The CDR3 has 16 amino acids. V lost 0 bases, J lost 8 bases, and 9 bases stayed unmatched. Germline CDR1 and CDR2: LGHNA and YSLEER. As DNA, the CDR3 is TGCGCCAGCAGCCAAGATTGGGGGACAGGCCGGGATGAGCAGTTCTTC. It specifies CASSQDWGTGRDEQFF.

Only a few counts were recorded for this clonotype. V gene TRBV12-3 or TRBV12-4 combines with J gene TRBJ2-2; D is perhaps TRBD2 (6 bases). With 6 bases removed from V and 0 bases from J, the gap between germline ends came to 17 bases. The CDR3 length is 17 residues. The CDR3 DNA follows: TGTGCCAGCAGACCCCCGGGACTTTTCGCGAACACCGGGGAGCTGTTTTTT. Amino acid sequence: CASRPPGLFANTGELFF.

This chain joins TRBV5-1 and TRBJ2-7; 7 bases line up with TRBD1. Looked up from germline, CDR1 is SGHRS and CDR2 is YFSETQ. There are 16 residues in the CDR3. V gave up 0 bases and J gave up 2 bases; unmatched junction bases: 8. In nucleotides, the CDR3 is TGCGCCAGCAGCTTGGCCCGGGACAGATTTACCTACGAGCAGTACGTC. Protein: CASSLARDRFTYEQYV.

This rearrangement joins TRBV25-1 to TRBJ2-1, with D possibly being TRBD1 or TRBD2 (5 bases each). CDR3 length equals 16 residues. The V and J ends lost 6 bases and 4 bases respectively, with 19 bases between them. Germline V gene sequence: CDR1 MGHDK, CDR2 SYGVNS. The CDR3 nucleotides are TGTGCCAGCAGCGTCACCGGGACCAGAAATTACAATGAGCAGTTCTTC. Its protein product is CASSVTGTRNYNEQFF.

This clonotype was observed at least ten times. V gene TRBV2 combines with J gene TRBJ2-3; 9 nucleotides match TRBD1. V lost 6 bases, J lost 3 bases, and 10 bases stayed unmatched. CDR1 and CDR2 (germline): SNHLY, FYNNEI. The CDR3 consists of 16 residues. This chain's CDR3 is CASSDVRTGVTDTQYF. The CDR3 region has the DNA TGTGCCAGCAGCGACGTTCGGACAGGGGTAACAGATACGCAGTATTTT.

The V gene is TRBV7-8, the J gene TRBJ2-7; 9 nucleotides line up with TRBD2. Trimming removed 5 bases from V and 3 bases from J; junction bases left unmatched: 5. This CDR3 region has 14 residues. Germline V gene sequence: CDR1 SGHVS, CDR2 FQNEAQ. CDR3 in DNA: TGTGCCAGCAGCCCGACTAGCGGCTACTACGAGCAGTACTTC. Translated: CASSPTSGYYEQYF.

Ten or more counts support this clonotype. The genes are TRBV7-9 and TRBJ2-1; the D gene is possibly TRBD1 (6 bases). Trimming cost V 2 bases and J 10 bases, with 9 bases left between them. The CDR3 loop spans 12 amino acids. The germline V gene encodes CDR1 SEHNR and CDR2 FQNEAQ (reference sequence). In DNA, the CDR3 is TGTGCCAGCAGCTTATACGGGACAGAGCAGTTCTTC. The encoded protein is CASSLYGTEQFF.